A selection of T cell receptor beta chains follows, all from one sample in a study of cytomegalovirus exposure and HLA in healthy donors. Data came from immunoSEQ multiplex PCR; TCRdb stores just in-frame clones and leaves some out. This sample lists about 52,000 clones; its ten largest clones have over 9%. The sample was PBMCs. The receptors here all came from a woman aged 55 to 70 in good health and CMV-seropositive. Both conserved end residues are trimmed from each CDR3. A D gene is named only where the DNA matches it firmly.

V gene	J gene	D gene	CDR3 protein
TRBV11-3	TRBJ1-1	-	ASSPRQAWGTEAF
TRBV6-5	TRBJ2-3	TRBD2	ASRLLAAIPDTQY
TRBV7-9	TRBJ1-1	TRBD1	ASSPTTTGGAEAF
TRBV4-1	TRBJ2-5	-	ASSPRTVQETQY
TRBV14	TRBJ2-1	-	ASDELVGGEQF
TRBV18	TRBJ1-1	-	ASSPTGNTEAF
TRBV10-3	TRBJ2-3	-	ATAGGTDTQY
TRBV10-3	TRBJ1-2	-	AISPGGNGYT
TRBV23-1	TRBJ1-5	TRBD1	ASSQWRDRDYQPQH
TRBV4-3	TRBJ1-5	-	ASSLRTRATTNSNQPQH
TRBV19	TRBJ2-7	TRBD1	ASSIAQGAYEQY
TRBV6-6	TRBJ1-4	-	ASTEAGAATNEKLF
TRBV4-1	TRBJ1-2	TRBD1	ASSQARDRLPWGYT
TRBV19	TRBJ1-6	TRBD1	ASSTTGDIYNSPLH
TRBV2	TRBJ1-3	TRBD1	ASSPTGAGNTIY
TRBV5-6	TRBJ1-5	TRBD1	ASSSTGVGNQPQH
TRBV6-5	TRBJ1-1	-	ASSYSLGGAAEAF
TRBV19	TRBJ2-7	TRBD1	ASRRTGGAYEQY
TRBV18	TRBJ2-7	TRBD2	ASSPGTSGVSAYEQY
TRBV19	TRBJ2-7	TRBD1	ASISDVEDRGDEQY
TRBV2	TRBJ1-1	-	ASRKRGQNTEAF
TRBV7-2	TRBJ2-7	-	ASSLAREVVYEQY
TRBV6-5	TRBJ1-6	TRBD1	ASSGTAGPLH
TRBV14	TRBJ2-7	-	ASSPQGIAYEQY
TRBV27	TRBJ1-5	-	ASSLAGARNQPQH
TRBV19	TRBJ2-3	TRBD1	ASIKRSGQGTDTQY
TRBV2	TRBJ1-2	TRBD1	AGRGQGATYGYT
TRBV4-1	TRBJ1-5	-	ASSQVLEIQPQPQH
TRBV27	TRBJ1-1	-	ASRSIGTEAF
TRBV9	TRBJ2-3	-	ASSSQWITDTQY
TRBV29-1	TRBJ1-2	-	SVVGKGDYGYT
TRBV2	TRBJ1-1	TRBD1	ASSLDRGTEAF
TRBV19	TRBJ2-3	-	ASSISTGGADTQY
TRBV2	TRBJ1-1	-	ASSENRRGGSLMNTEAF
TRBV18	TRBJ2-3	TRBD2	ASSPRVAGISTDTQY
TRBV19	TRBJ2-1	-	ASSRESYYNEQF
TRBV4-3	TRBJ2-3	TRBD2	ASSQDLAGNTQY
TRBV6-1	TRBJ2-1	-	ASNPRTDPADEQF
TRBV5-5	TRBJ2-7	-	ASSLGTYEQY
TRBV5-6	TRBJ1-5	TRBD1	ASSLRQGALSNQPQH
TRBV9	TRBJ2-2	TRBD2	ASSVADGRTGELF
TRBV6-1	TRBJ2-1	TRBD2	ASRTSWGGGNEQF
TRBV28	TRBJ1-5	-	ASSSRGYSNQPQH
TRBV15	TRBJ2-5	-	ATSRDAGAKQY
TRBV10-3	TRBJ1-2	-	AISESGGSNYGYT
TRBV5-1	TRBJ1-1	-	ASSRAGDAF
TRBV5-1	TRBJ2-5	-	ASSTGTGQETQY
TRBV6-1	TRBJ1-6	TRBD1	ASSEAPFWTGTYNNSPLH
TRBV7-9	TRBJ1-2	TRBD1	ASSFKGARAYGYT
TRBV7-2	TRBJ1-4	-	ASSLGGRYHEKLF
TRBV11-2	TRBJ2-1	-	ASSLGGAVGEQF
TRBV4-1	TRBJ1-1	TRBD1	ASSPLYGGTVNTEAF
TRBV4-3	TRBJ1-1	-	ASSQGAGAMNTEAF
TRBV6-5	TRBJ2-7	TRBD2	ASSYSAGLASYEQY
TRBV2	TRBJ1-2	-	ASSDARSSNYGYT